One and the same sample provided the 30 T cell receptor beta chains below, sequenced in a study of TIL therapy for anti-PD-1-resistant metastatic lung cancer. This was the immunoSEQ v3 assay. Only in-frame clones appear in the TCRdb table, and some are missing; sequencing was by immunoSEQ multiplex PCR. The sample holds 5,000 to 8,000 clones, around two thirds seen once. Described time point: pre-treatment sample, taken before nivolumab and TIL therapy. Tumor tissue came from excised metastases, mostly pleural nodules or supraclavicular lymph nodes. Specimen: tumor tissue, collected at baseline. The receptors shown here come from a person aged 25 to 80 with non-small cell lung cancer.

This clone is categorized as medium-sized. The chain uses TRBV24-1 and TRBJ1-5, with D perhaps matching TRBD1 (5 bases). V was shortened by 6 bases and J by 2 bases, with 16 bases between the two germline ends. The CDR3 is 16 residues long. The germline V gene encodes CDR1 KGHDR and CDR2 SFDVKD. CDR3 sequence: CATSPSGQGGNQPQHF. CDR3 DNA sequence: TGTGCCACCAGTCCGTCCGGGCAGGGAGGCAATCAGCCCCAGCATTTT.

The rearrangement joins TRBV28 to TRBJ2-7; 9 bases align to TRBD1. V gave up 5 bases and J gave up 5 bases; unmatched junction bases: 7. The CDR3 spans 14 residues. Germline V gene data show CDR1 as MDHEN and CDR2 as SYDVKM. The CDR3 is CASSLGQGSHEQYF. The CDR3 nucleotides are TGTGCCAGCAGTCTGGGACAGGGTTCCCACGAGCAGTACTTC.

This chain uses TRBV27 with TRBJ2-3; no clear D gene. CDR1 and CDR2 (germline): MNHEY, SMNVEV (reference sequence). Trimming removed 5 bases at V and 6 bases at J, with 9 bases between. The CDR3 runs 12 residues. The CDR3 bases are TGTGCCAGCAGTCAAGGGCGGGATACGCAGTATTTT. Its translation is CASSQGRDTQYF.

The chain links TRBV6-5 to TRBJ2-1; the D is unclear. Trimming removed 6 bases at V and 0 bases at J, with 12 bases between. The CDR3 spans 15 residues. Germline loops: CDR1 MNHEY, CDR2 SVGAGI. Written as DNA, the CDR3 is TGTGCCAGCAGACTGACGGTGAGCTCCTACAATGAGCAGTTCTTC. This sequence encodes CASRLTVSSYNEQFF.

The DNA for the CDR3 is TGTGCCAGCAGCTTAAGTAGGGATGAGACCCAGTACTTC. Protein product: CASSLSRDETQYF. The J gene is TRBJ2-5, the V gene TRBV11-2; the D is unclear. Per the germline V gene, CDR1 is SGHAT and CDR2 is FQNNGV. The V gene lost 2 bases and the J gene lost 5 bases, with 9 bases spanning the gap. The CDR3 extends over 13 amino acids.

The sample holds a few counts of this clone. The rearrangement links TRBV28 to TRBJ1-2; TRBD1 agrees at 7 bases. Trimming at V came to 5 bases and at J to 3 bases, leaving 12 bases not matched to a gene. Germline V lookup: CDR1 MDHEN, CDR2 SYDVKM. The CDR3 totals 16 residues. In DNA form, the CDR3 reads TGTGCCAGCAGTCACCAGAGGGGGGACAGACACTATGGCTACACCTTC. This gives the protein CASSHQRGDRHYGYTF.

This clone was counted a few times. This chain links TRBV3-1 (or the pseudogene TRBV3-2) with TRBJ2-7; 7 positions match TRBD1. This CDR3 contains 12 residues. Germline assignment: CDR1 LGHDT and CDR2 YNNKEL (reference sequence). V lost 7 bases and J lost 2; bases outside the gene matches: 2. CDR3 DNA sequence: TGTGCCAGCAACAGGGGACCCTACGAGCAGTACTTC. Its translation is CASNRGPYEQYF.

This chain links TRBV6-1 with TRBJ2-3, with D possibly being TRBD1 (5 bases). The CDR3 sequence is 13 residues long. Germline V gives CDR1 MNHNS, CDR2 SASEGT. V was trimmed by 3 bases and J by 1 base, leaving 5 bases between them. This CDR3 is CASSDRGTDTQYF. The DNA of the CDR3 is TGTGCCAGCAGTGACAGGGGCACAGATACGCAGTATTTT.

This clone is labeled as medium-sized. The genes are TRBV6-4 and TRBJ1-1; possibly TRBD1 for D (5 bases). This CDR3 contains 13 residues. The ends were cut back, 5 bases at V and 2 bases at J, with 9 bases in the middle. Germline CDR1 reads MRHNA; CDR2 reads SNTAGT. CDR3 sequence (DNA): TGTGCCAGCAGTATGACAGTTAACACTGAAGCTTTCTTT. This translates into CASSMTVNTEAFF.

The chain carries TRBV7-2 and TRBJ2-1; 7 positions agree with TRBD2. This CDR3 spans 17 amino acids. J lost 1 base, V lost 5 bases, and 11 bases had no gene match. Germline CDR1 is SGHTA and CDR2 is FQGNSA. The CDR3, as DNA: TGTGCCAGCAGCCCCCGTGGGGCGGGGGAATCCTACAATGAGCAGTTCTTC. This sequence encodes CASSPRGAGESYNEQFF.

The chain combines TRBV25-1 with TRBJ2-7, with D perhaps TRBD1 or TRBD2 (5 bases each). Per the germline V gene, CDR1 is MGHDK and CDR2 is SYGVNS. V lost 5 bases and J 2 bases, leaving 13 bases between the germline ends. This CDR3 comprises 14 residues. The CDR3 DNA reads as TGTGCCAGCAGTCTCCCCGGGGCCACCTACGAGCAGTACTTC. Translation gives CASSLPGATYEQYF.

This sequence joins TRBV7-9 and TRBJ2-2; no firm D call. Germline assignment: CDR1 SEHNR and CDR2 FQNEAQ (reference sequence). V lost 8 bases and J lost 1, with 5 bases in between. This CDR3 is built from 12 residues. The CDR3 sequence: CASYGNTGELFF. CDR3 DNA: TGTGCCAGCTATGGGAACACCGGGGAGCTGTTTTTT.

The chain couples TRBV20-1 to TRBJ2-5; D is uncertain. The CDR3 length is 11 residues. V was pared by 7 bases and J by 6 bases, with 12 bases between. Germline V gives CDR1 DFQATT, CDR2 SNEGSKA (reference sequence). Here the CDR3 DNA reads TGCAGTGTCAAAGATTGGCAGACCCAGTACTTC. It codes for CSVKDWQTQYF.

This clone came up a few times. V is TRBV11-2 and J is TRBJ2-7, with a tentative D call TRBD2 (5 bases). The CDR3 extends over 12 amino acids. Trimming pared 3 bases from V and 6 bases from J, leaving 9 bases between. Germline CDR1 is SGHAT and CDR2 is FQNNGV. The CDR3 region is CASSFSEAEQYF. The CDR3 region has the DNA TGTGCCAGCAGCTTTTCGGAGGCCGAGCAGTACTTC.

The gene calls are TRBV7-2 and TRBJ1-5, with 8 bases identical to TRBD1. V was clipped by 4 bases and J by 6 bases; unmatched bases: 11. The CDR3 runs to 16 residues. The germline gives CDR1 SGHTA, CDR2 FQGNSA. The CDR3 loop is CASSSTIGQGGQPQHF. In nucleotides, the CDR3 is TGTGCCAGCAGCTCGACGATCGGACAGGGAGGTCAGCCCCAGCATTTT.

The chain employs TRBV4-3 and TRBJ2-7, with D possibly TRBD1 on 6 matching bases. The CDR3 totals 17 residues. Trimming removed 1 base from V and 2 bases from J, with 18 bases in between. Germline values: CDR1 LGHNA, CDR2 YSLEER. CDR3 protein: CASSQGPLGQDPYEQYF. The CDR3 DNA reads TGCGCCAGCAGCCAAGGGCCCTTGGGACAAGACCCCTACGAGCAGTACTTC.

V is TRBV19 and J is TRBJ2-2, with D perhaps matching TRBD2 (5 bases). Deletions cut 2 bases from V and 3 bases from J, with 10 bases between. In germline, CDR1 is LNHDA, CDR2 SQIVND (reference sequence). The CDR3 length is 15 residues. CDR3 DNA sequence: TGTGCCAGTAGTATAAACGGGATGCACACCGGGGAGCTGTTTTTT. Amino acid sequence: CASSINGMHTGELFF.

This sequence joins TRBV6-1 and TRBJ2-7; no clear D. V lost 3 bases and J 2 bases, leaving 8 bases between the germline ends. Germline-derived CDR1 and CDR2 are MNHNS and SASEGT. The CDR3 contains 13 residues. The CDR3 DNA follows: TGTGCCAGCAGTGACGTGGAGCCCTACGAGCAGTACTTC. Its protein product is CASSDVEPYEQYF.

The rearrangement joins TRBV2 to TRBJ2-5; 15 nucleotides align to TRBD2. The J segment lost 5 bases and the V segment lost 4 bases, leaving 8 bases of the junction unmatched. Per the germline V gene, CDR1 is SNHLY and CDR2 is FYNNEI. The CDR3 extends over 17 amino acids. The CDR3 sequence is CASSGTSGGARGETQYF. The CDR3 DNA is TGTGCCAGCAGTGGGACTAGCGGGGGGGCACGAGGGGAGACCCAGTACTTC. Based on the CDR3 plus reference TRBV2 and TRBJ2-5, the full variable domain is EPEVTQTPSHQVTQMGQEVILRCVPISNHLYFYWYRQILGQKVEFLVSFYNNEISEKSEIFDDQFSVERPDGSNFTLKIRSTKLEDSAMYFCASSGTSGGARGETQYFGPGTRLLVL.

The chain joins TRBV5-5 to TRBJ2-2; 8 bases are shared with TRBD1. With V trimmed by 3 bases and J by 4 bases, 2 bases remained unmatched. The length of the CDR3 is 14 residues. The germline CDR1 and CDR2 sequences are SGHKS and YYEKEE (reference sequence). In DNA form, the CDR3 reads TGTGCCAGCAGCTGGGACAGGTCCACCGGGGAGCTGTTTTTT. Its protein is CASSWDRSTGELFF.

This sequence joins TRBV19 and TRBJ2-1, with 8 bases matching TRBD1. Per the germline V gene, CDR1 is LNHDA and CDR2 is SQIVND (reference sequence). With 4 bases clipped from V and 4 bases from J, the junction kept 9 bases outside the gene matches. CDR3 length equals 16 residues. The CDR3 loop is CASSKSRGREYNEQFF. For the CDR3, the DNA is TGTGCCAGTAGTAAAAGCAGGGGGCGCGAATACAATGAGCAGTTCTTC.

The rearrangement uses TRBV6-1 and TRBJ1-1; D is perhaps TRBD1 (6 bases). Germline V gene data show CDR1 as MNHNS and CDR2 as SASEGT. The CDR3 covers 14 residues. V was shortened by 2 bases and J by 3 bases, with 10 bases between the two germline ends. In nucleotides, the CDR3 is TGTGCCAGCAGTGAATCGGGGGGCGACACTGAAGCTTTCTTT. Its protein is CASSESGGDTEAFF.

This chain joins TRBV5-1 and TRBJ1-2, with 9 positions matching TRBD1. Unmatched junction bases numbered 7, after V lost 3 bases and J lost 4 bases. CDR1 and CDR2 from the germline V gene are SGHRS and YFSETQ. CDR3 length: 15 residues. The CDR3 region is CASSYSPGQGYGYTF. The CDR3 nucleotides are TGCGCCAGCAGCTATAGTCCGGGACAGGGCTATGGCTACACCTTC.

V and J are TRBV5-6 and TRBJ2-1; 11 nucleotides align to TRBD2. CDR3 length: 16 amino acids. The V gene end was trimmed by 6 bases and the J gene end by 12 bases; junction bases not matched to a gene: 17. CDR1 SGHDT and CDR2 YYEEEE come from the germline V gene. CDR3 nucleotide sequence: TGTGCCAGCAACCGGGTGGGGCTAGCGGGGGGAGGTCGGCAGTTCTTC. It is translated as CASNRVGLAGGGRQFF.

This clone has only one observation. This rearrangement joins TRBV3-1 (or the pseudogene TRBV3-2) to TRBJ2-3, with D unresolved. Germline V gene sequence: CDR1 LGHDT, CDR2 YNNKEL (reference sequence). CDR3 size: 14 residues. V was pared by 1 base and J by 2 bases, with 7 bases between. CDR3 loop: CASSQGHPTDTQYF. The CDR3 DNA sequence: TGTGCCAGCAGCCAAGGGCACCCCACAGATACGCAGTATTTT.

This clone was seen only a few times. In nucleotides, the CDR3 is TGTGCCAGCAGCTTAGGGGCGGCCGATAATTCACCCCTCCACTTT. The encoded protein is CASSLGAADNSPLHF. This chain joins TRBV7-9 and TRBJ1-6; no definite D call. V shed 1 base and J shed 5 bases, with 9 bases lying between them. Germline assignment: CDR1 SEHNR and CDR2 FQNEAQ (reference sequence). The CDR3 totals 15 residues. Looking up the rest from reference TRBV7-9 and TRBJ1-6 gives the full variable domain: DTGVSQNPRHKITKRGQNVTFRCDPISEHNRLYWYRQTLGQGPEFLTYFQNEAQLEKSRLLSDRFSAERPKGSFSTLEIQRTEQGDSAMYLCASSLGAADNSPLHFGNGTRLTVT.

The CDR3 region is CASSITGTGAYEQYF. The CDR3 nucleotides are TGTGCCAGTAGTATAACGGGGACCGGGGCCTACGAGCAGTACTTC. The V gene is TRBV19, the J gene TRBJ2-7; TRBD1 or TRBD2 may be the D gene (5 bases each). The germline CDR1 and CDR2 sequences are LNHDA and SQIVND (reference sequence). V was clipped by 2 bases and J by 2 bases, with 13 bases between them. This CDR3 contains 15 residues.

The rearrangement joins TRBV28 to TRBJ1-5; 7 bases align to TRBD1. Germline trimming cut 3 bases from V and 3 bases from J; bases unmatched to any gene: 17. CDR3 size: 19 residues. Germline V gene sequence: CDR1 MDHEN, CDR2 SYDVKM. CDR3 region: CASSLSTPPVTGNNQPQHF. CDR3 in DNA: TGTGCCAGCAGTTTGAGTACTCCCCCTGTGACAGGGAACAATCAGCCCCAGCATTTT.

The chain recombines TRBV6-2 or TRBV6-3 with TRBJ2-1; the D call may be TRBD1 or TRBD2 (5 bases each). CDR1 and CDR2 (germline): MNHEY, SVGEGT. The ends were cut back, 0 bases at V and 6 bases at J, with 12 bases in the middle. The CDR3 length is 15 residues. CDR3 in DNA: TGTGCCAGCAGTTACTCAGGACGGGGCGGCAATGAGCAGTTCTTC. It is translated as CASSYSGRGGNEQFF.

Only a few counts were recorded for this clone. This rearrangement joins TRBV7-2 to TRBJ2-7, with 12 bases lining up with TRBD2. Looked up from germline, CDR1 is SGHTA and CDR2 is FQGNSA. The CDR3 consists of 16 residues. V lost 8 bases and J lost 2; bases outside the gene matches: 10. CDR3 region: CASSPFPSGGAYEQYF. The CDR3 coding sequence is TGTGCCAGCTCTCCCTTCCCTAGCGGGGGGGCCTACGAGCAGTACTTC.